This T cell receptor (beta chain) was identified in a study of cytomegalovirus exposure and HLA in healthy donors (dated by TCRdb to about 2017). General notes on the study: An earlier analysis of approximately 550 of the donors reported 250 to 300 Gb of sequence data and 117 million unique TCR beta sequences from roughly 180 million T cells. Typing coverage differed by locus: A, B, C, DRB1 and DQB1 were typed in about 620-630 donors, DQA1 in around 500, DPA1 in nearly 610, and DPB1 in roughly 470. The study aimed to test whether signatures of past pathogen exposure could be identified by cataloging public T cell receptors. Alongside the repertoire data, information on donor age, sex, ethnicity and CMV serostatus was compiled. Among 300 to 450 genotyped donors of the cohort, an average of about 240,000 unique TCR beta nucleotide sequences were sequenced per donor, roughly 18% of them non-productive. To study patterns of TCR occurrence, a later analysis re-analyzed previously published TCR beta repertoires from 650 to 750 donors and added high-resolution HLA genotyping. Of the approximately 400 genotyped donors, roughly 80% fell in the genetic ancestry cluster associated with self-reported Caucasian donors. An earlier analysis of 587 of the donors applied high-throughput TCR beta sequencing to assess whether each TCR beta V gene segment acted as functional or pseudogenic. Five DR-DQ haplotypes were treated as single units for association and clustering because of strong linkage in the cohort. All discovery cohort repertoires had been generated using a single sequencing platform. High-throughput TCR immunosequencing, statistical association of individual TCRs with disease status, and machine learning were combined to predict cytomegalovirus infection status. Rather than using new phenotypic data, the later analysis identified candidate immune exposures from TCR beta sequences and from how often those sequences occurred across donors. Both class I and class II loci were covered by HLA typing, at four-digit resolution. A later genetic analysis used genome-wide SNP genotypes for about 60% of the roughly 700 donors, treating that subset as a discovery cohort. Using immunosequencing, the study profiled T cell repertoires from about 650 subjects and related those repertoires to cytomegalovirus serostatus. An early release covering roughly 600 HLA-typed donors comprised about 300 gigabases of sequencing data and roughly 86 million unique TCR sequences. In addition to the first cohort of approximately 670 subjects, a separate validation cohort of around 110 different subjects was used.

As for this clone: This receptor's antigen is unknown. The sample holds no much larger clone one base away, and base qualities are not on file.

The cohort was made up of 500 to 850 healthy bone marrow donors. At the time of sampling, all cohort members were nominally healthy, though unrecorded immune exposures were likely present. The donor tested CMV seronegative, placing the donor among the 350 to 400 seronegative members of the cohort. A peripheral blood sample was provided by each donor, and peripheral blood mononuclear cells were used for TCR beta sequencing. Genomic DNA was extracted from the blood cell samples with the Qiagen DNeasy Blood Extraction Kit. Summary of the overall study and its limitations: Most TCR sequences were seen in very few donors, while some public TCRs were found in many individuals. Correlated functional status among segregating V segments might reflect linkage disequilibrium, but an unknown experimental factor could not be ruled out. A later analysis found that TCR association rates varied across HLA loci, with DRB1 alleles showing the most associated TCRs and HLA-C alleles the fewest. In a later genetic analysis, a missense DCLRE1C variant was associated with V-gene and J-gene trimming of TCR beta chains, and the association was replicated in an independent cohort. Approximately 16 rarely observed V segments, including chromosome 9 orphons, were excluded from the earlier analysis of 550 to 700 of the donors because counts were too low. Because HLA typing was unavailable for some donors at each locus, only the typed subset was used in association tests. An earlier analysis of some 560 of the donors showed that most TCR beta V segments appeared in productive rearrangements either about 90% or about 30% of the time, which broadly matched IMGT annotations. A later analysis found that HLA-associated TCR beta chains were more clonally expanded and had lower generation probabilities than equally common non-associated chains. The presence/absence analyses assumed that sequencing depth was roughly uniform across donors, and that assumption may not be true. In a later analysis, 16,951 TCR beta sequences were associated with specific HLA alleles at a false discovery rate of 0.05. A further reported finding was that TCR beta sequences accurately predicted the HLA-A and HLA-B alleles for most subjects in the first cohort. The sequencing pipeline was judged likely to have produced a cluster of highly shared sequence variants as a technical artifact. In both the original and validation cohorts, the classifier was reported to diagnose cytomegalovirus status with high specificity and sensitivity. Compared with the approximately 670-donor mean, donors in an Asian-associated ancestry cluster had fewer N-insertions in productive TCRs, according to a later genetic analysis. A few of the identified cytomegalovirus-associated TCR beta chains were confirmed in vitro to be specific for cytomegalovirus antigens. Strong co-occurrence of HLA alleles, especially DR and DQ, made assigning TCR associations to individual alleles difficult. Several of the top co-occurrence clusters appeared to be linked to parvovirus B19, influenza, CMV and Epstein-Barr virus, according to a later analysis. A later analysis found that most CMV-associated TCR beta chains appeared HLA-restricted, with HLA associations seemingly driven largely by CMV exposure. The cohort was sequenced for TCR beta chains only, and without alpha or paired-chain data the features that could be detected were limited. The authors suggested that the approach could potentially be extended to other disease states and immunological phenotypes. The study gave a list of some 150 TCR beta chains associated with cytomegalovirus. CMV serostatus was the only immune exposure information available for the cohort.

The library was obtained by the immunoSEQ multiplex PCR assay. For the multiplex PCR, a mixture combining 60 forward primers for TCR Vbeta segments and 13 reverse primers for TCR Jbeta segments was used. The CDR3 region of rearranged TCR beta genes was amplified from genomic DNA by a multiplex PCR assay. The amplified TCR beta libraries were sequenced on the Illumina HiSeq System as 87-base-pair reads. The paper's data handling went like this. A later analysis counted some 80 million unique TCR beta chains across the roughly 700 repertoires, and some 11 million of these chains were shared by at least two donors. Raw reads were error-corrected and collapsed into unique sequences with a nearest-neighbor algorithm that merged closely related sequences to remove PCR and sequencing errors. CDR3 sequences were aligned to IMGT reference sequences to assign V, D and J gene segments. For a sequence to be retained, a match of at least six nucleotides to both a V gene segment and a J gene segment was required. A rearrangement counted as productive if the CDR3 had no stop codons and remained in frame with V and J, and every other rearrangement counted as non-productive. CDR3 was defined according to IMGT convention as the region running from the second conserved V-encoded cysteine to the conserved J-encoded phenylalanine. The earlier analysis of some 580 of the donors excluded any sequence lacking an unambiguous match to a single V gene segment. An earlier analysis of 550 to 650 of the donors classified V segments as functional when productive rearrangements were above 56.7% and as segregating when the standard deviation between donors was above 5%. A statistical classification framework was developed to diagnose cytomegalovirus status using the catalog of TCR beta chain sequences. In a later analysis, TCR nucleotide sequences were compared against IMGT/GENE-DB human TR gene sequences so that V and J genes could be assigned. In a later analysis, CDR3 sequences and most-parsimonious VDJ recombination scenarios were assigned using the TCRdist pipeline. In a later analysis, each TCR beta chain was defined by its CDR3 amino acid sequence together with its V-gene family, and reads lacking a unique V-gene family were excluded. To address suspected cross-contamination and a sequencing artifact, a later analysis removed roughly 640 highly shared, low-generation-probability nucleotide sequences. A later analysis calculated a clonal expansion index for each public chain from normalized within-repertoire ranks of inferred template counts. In a later analysis, generation probabilities were computed with a VDJ recombination model fitted to out-of-frame rearrangements, and the resulting probabilities were checked against IGoR. A later analysis scored TCR-TCR, TCR-HLA and TCR-CMV co-occurrence with hypergeometric tests, applying a repertoire-size bias correction to TCR pairs. In a later analysis, false discovery rates were estimated by permuting HLA or CMV assignments 20 times. A later analysis grouped co-occurring TCRs with DBSCAN, adding TCRdist sequence similarity when clustering within HLA-allele-positive subsets. Repertoires with fewer than 30,000 or more than 120,000 public chains, plus five repertoires with anomalous nucleotide sharing, were excluded from co-occurrence clustering. In TCRdb, the immuneACCESS table is reduced to in-frame sequences with V and J assigned. These tables do not hold every clone; where another copy was compared, an unresolved V gene accounts for under half, and the others remain unexplained. V, J and clone size are taken as reported in that table, and D and trimming were inferred from the DNA itself. The sample data list 150,000 to 200,000 clones, and around 81% of these were observed just once. The leading ten clones occupy roughly 0.99% of the sample.

The clonotype was recovered from a woman aged 40-49 years in good health and CMV-seronegative. The sample was PBMCs.

The CDR3 is CASSLTPGFGNTIYF. The nucleotides read TGCGCCAGCAGCTTGACCCCAGGGTTCGGAAACACCATATATTTT. The chain couples TRBV5-1 to TRBJ1-3; perhaps TRBD1 is the D gene, with 5 bases matching. The germline V gene yields SGHRS for CDR1 and YFSETQ for CDR2. V lost 1 base and J lost 4 bases; the stretch between them is 12 bases long. Spanning cysteine to phenylalanine, the CDR3 consists of 15 amino acids. The retained sequence is limited to the CDR3, 45 bases, with the frame set at the first base.